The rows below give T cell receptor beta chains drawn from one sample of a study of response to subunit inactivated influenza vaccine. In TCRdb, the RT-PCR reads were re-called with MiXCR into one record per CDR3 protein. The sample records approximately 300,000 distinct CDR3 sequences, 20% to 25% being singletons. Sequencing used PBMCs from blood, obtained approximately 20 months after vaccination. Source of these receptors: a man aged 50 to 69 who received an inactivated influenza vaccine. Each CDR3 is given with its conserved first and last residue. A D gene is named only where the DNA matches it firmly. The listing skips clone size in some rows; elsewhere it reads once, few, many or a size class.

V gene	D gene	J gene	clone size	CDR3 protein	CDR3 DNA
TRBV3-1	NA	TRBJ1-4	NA	CASSLDGATNEKLFF	TGTGCCAGCAGCCTGGACGGGGCAACTAATGAAAAACTGTTTTTT
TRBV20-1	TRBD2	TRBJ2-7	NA	CSARTSGYHEQYF	TGCAGTGCACGGACTAGCGGGTACCACGAGCAGTACTTC
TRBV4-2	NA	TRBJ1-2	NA	CASSQGAGSNYGYTF	TGTGCCAGCAGCCAAGGGGCAGGGTCCAACTATGGCTACACCTTC
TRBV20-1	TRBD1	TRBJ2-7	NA	CSARVTGTGNYEQYF	TGCAGTGCTAGAGTCACCGGGACAGGGAACTACGAGCAGTACTTC
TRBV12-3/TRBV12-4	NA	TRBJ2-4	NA	CASSLKGRLAKNIQYF	TGTGCCAGCAGTTTAAAAGGGCGGTTAGCCAAAAACATTCAGTACTTC
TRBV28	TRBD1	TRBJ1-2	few	CASKPGGADYGYTF	TGTGCCAGCAAACCAGGGGGCGCGGACTATGGCTACACCTTC
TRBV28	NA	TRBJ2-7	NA	CASTHWGDPYEQYF	TGTGCCAGCACCCATTGGGGGGACCCCTACGAGCAGTACTTC
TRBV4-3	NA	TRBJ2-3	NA	CASSQEWGRDTQYF	TGCGCCAGCAGCCAAGAATGGGGACGGGATACGCAGTATTTT
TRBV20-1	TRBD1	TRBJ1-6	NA	CSARDRITSGSYNSPLHF	TGCAGTGCAAGGGACAGAATCACCTCTGGTTCCTATAATTCACCCCTCCACTTT
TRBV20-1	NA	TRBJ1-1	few	CSARIDQYTEAFF	TGCAGTGCTAGAATAGATCAGTACACTGAAGCTTTCTTT
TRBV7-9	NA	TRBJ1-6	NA	CASSATPESHSPLHF	TGTGCCAGCAGCGCCACCCCCGAATCGCATTCACCCCTCCACTTT
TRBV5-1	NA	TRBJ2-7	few	CASSLVISGGIAYEQYF	TGCGCCAGCAGCTTGGTTATTAGTGGAGGAATCGCCTACGAGCAGTACTTC
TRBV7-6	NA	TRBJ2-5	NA	CASSLAGWQETQYF	TGTGCCAGCAGCTTAGCTGGTTGGCAAGAGACCCAGTACTTC
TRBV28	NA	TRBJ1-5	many	CASSAPGGRRNQPQHF	TGTGCCAGCAGTGCCCCCGGGGGAAGGCGCAATCAGCCCCAGCATTTT
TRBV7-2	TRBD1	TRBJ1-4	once	CASSPDRGDEKLFF	TGTGCCAGCAGCCCGGACAGGGGTGATGAAAAACTGTTTTTT
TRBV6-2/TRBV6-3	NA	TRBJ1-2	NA	CASSYSVGAGGYTF	TGTGCCAGCAGTTACTCGGTAGGCGCAGGAGGCTACACCTTC
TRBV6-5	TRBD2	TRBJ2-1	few	CASSYSSSGSLREFF	TGTGCCAGCAGTTACTCGTCTAGCGGGAGCCTCAGGGAGTTCTTC
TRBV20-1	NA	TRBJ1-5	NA	CSASWGNSNQPQHF	TGCAGTGCTAGCTGGGGGAATAGCAATCAGCCCCAGCATTTT
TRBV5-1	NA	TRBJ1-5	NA	CASSSPRAGVNQPQHF	TGCGCCAGCAGCTCCCCAAGGGCCGGGGTCAATCAGCCCCAGCATTTT
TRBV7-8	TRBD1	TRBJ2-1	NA	CASSLNRVPGGQFF	TGTGCCAGCAGCTTAAATAGGGTACCAGGGGGGCAGTTCTTC
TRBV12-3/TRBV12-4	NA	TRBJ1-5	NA	CASSLVLGGNQPQHF	TGTGCCAGCAGTTTGGTCCTGGGGGGCAATCAGCCCCAGCATTTT
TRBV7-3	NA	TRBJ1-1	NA	CASSLSGQGTEAFF	TGTGCCAGCAGCTTATCAGGGCAGGGCACTGAAGCTTTCTTT
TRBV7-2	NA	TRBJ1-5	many	CASSLTFEVGNQPQHF	TGTGCCAGCAGCTTAACTTTTGAGGTGGGCAATCAGCCCCAGCATTTT
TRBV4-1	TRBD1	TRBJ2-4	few	CASSQDWDSIQYF	TGCGCCAGCAGCCAAGATTGGGACAGCATTCAGTACTTC
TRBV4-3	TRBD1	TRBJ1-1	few	CASSPQGAGLPTEAFF	TGCGCCAGCAGCCCGCAGGGGGCTGGTCTCCCCACTGAAGCTTTCTTT
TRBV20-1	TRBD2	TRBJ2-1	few	CSEKRDVGEQFF	TGCAGTGAGAAGCGGGATGTTGGTGAGCAGTTCTTC
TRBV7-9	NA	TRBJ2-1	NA	CASSLTAYNEQFF	TGTGCCAGCAGCTTGACAGCCTACAATGAGCAGTTCTTC
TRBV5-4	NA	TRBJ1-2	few	CASSLGAGYTF	TGTGCCAGCAGCTTGGGAGCTGGCTACACCTTC
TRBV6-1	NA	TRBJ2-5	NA	CASDLAPLAGTQYF	TGTGCCAGCGACCTAGCACCCCTCGCGGGGACCCAGTACTTC
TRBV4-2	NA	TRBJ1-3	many	CASSRDDQQPYSPGNTIYF	TGTGCCAGCAGTCGAGACGATCAACAGCCGTACTCTCCTGGAAACACCATATATTTT
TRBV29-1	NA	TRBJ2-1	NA	CSAASDEQFF	TGCAGCGCCGCCAGTGATGAGCAGTTCTTC
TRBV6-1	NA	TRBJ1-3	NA	CASSEFSIRGNTIYF	TGTGCCAGCAGTGAATTTTCCATTAGAGGAAACACCATATATTTT
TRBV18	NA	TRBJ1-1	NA	CASSPRLGRGTEAFF	TGTGCCAGCTCGCCTAGGTTGGGCAGGGGCACTGAAGCTTTCTTT
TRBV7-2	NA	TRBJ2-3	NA	CASSLRGARTDTQYF	TGTGCCAGCAGCTTACGGGGTGCGCGCACAGATACGCAGTATTTT
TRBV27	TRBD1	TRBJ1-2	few	CASSGGQGFYGYTF	TGTGCCAGCAGTGGGGGACAGGGATTTTATGGCTACACCTTC
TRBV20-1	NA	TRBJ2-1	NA	CSARDPRGRGDEQFF	TGCAGTGCTAGAGATCCCAGGGGTCGAGGGGATGAGCAGTTCTTC
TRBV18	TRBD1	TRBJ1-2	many	CASSSQGTNYGYTF	TGTGCCAGCTCATCACAGGGGACTAACTATGGCTACACCTTC
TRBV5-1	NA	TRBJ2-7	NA	CASSLAGRSSYEQYF	TGCGCCAGCAGCTTGGCGGGGAGGTCTTCCTACGAGCAGTACTTC
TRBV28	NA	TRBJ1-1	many	CAGKQGGIREVFGINEAFF	TGTGCCGGAAAGCAAGGTGGCATAAGGGAGGTGTTCGGGATAAATGAAGCTTTCTTT
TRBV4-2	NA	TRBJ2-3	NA	CASSLDRSLGDTQYF	TGTGCCAGCAGCCTTGACAGGTCTTTGGGAGATACGCAGTATTTT
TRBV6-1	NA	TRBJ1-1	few	CASSPYTEAFF	TGTGCCAGCAGTCCCTACACTGAAGCTTTCTTT
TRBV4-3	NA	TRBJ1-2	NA	CASSPVQRNYGYTF	TGCGCCAGCAGCCCAGTCCAGCGAAACTATGGCTACACCTTC
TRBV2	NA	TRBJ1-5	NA	CASSDLGTDNNQPQHF	TGTGCCAGCAGTGACCTTGGGACGGACAACAATCAGCCCCAGCATTTT
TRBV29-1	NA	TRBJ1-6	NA	CSVSQGRNSPLHF	TGCAGCGTTTCACAGGGAAGGAATTCACCCCTCCACTTT
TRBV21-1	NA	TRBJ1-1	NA	CASSYSKDRAVNTEAFF	TGTGCCAGCAGCTATTCTAAGGACAGGGCGGTGAACACTGAAGCTTTCTTT
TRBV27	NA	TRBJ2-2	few	CASSPKGRTGELFF	TGTGCCAGCAGCCCCAAGGGGCGGACCGGGGAGCTGTTTTTT
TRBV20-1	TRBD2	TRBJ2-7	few	CSASGAGGRAVDEQYF	TGCAGTGCTAGTGGGGCTGGTGGGAGGGCCGTCGACGAGCAGTACTTC
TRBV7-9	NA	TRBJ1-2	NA	CASTPIGSLYGYTF	TGTGCCAGCACCCCCATCGGGTCCCTATATGGCTACACCTTC
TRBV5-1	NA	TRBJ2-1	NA	CASTSSLVSYNEQFF	TGCGCCAGCACCTCTAGTTTGGTGTCCTACAATGAGCAGTTCTTC
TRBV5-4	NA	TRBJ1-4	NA	CASSLRSQGGEKLFF	TGTGCCAGCAGCTTGAGGTCGCAGGGTGGGGAAAAACTGTTTTTT